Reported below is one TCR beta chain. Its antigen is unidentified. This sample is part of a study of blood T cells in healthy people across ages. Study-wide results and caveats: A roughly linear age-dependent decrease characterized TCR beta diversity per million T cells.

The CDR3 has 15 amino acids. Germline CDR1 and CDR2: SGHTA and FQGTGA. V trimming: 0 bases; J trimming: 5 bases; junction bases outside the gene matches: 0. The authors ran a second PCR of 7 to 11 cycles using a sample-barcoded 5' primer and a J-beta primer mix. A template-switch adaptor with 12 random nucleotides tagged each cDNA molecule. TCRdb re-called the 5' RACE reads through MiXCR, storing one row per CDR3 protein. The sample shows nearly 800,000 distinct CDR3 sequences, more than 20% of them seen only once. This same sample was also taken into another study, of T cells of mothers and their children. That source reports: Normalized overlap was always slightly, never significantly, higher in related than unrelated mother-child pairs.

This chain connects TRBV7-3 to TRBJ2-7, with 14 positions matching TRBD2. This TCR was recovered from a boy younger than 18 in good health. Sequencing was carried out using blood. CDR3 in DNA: TGTGCCAGCAGCTTAACGGGACTAGCGGGGGACGAGCAGTACTTC. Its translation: CASSLTGLAGDEQYF. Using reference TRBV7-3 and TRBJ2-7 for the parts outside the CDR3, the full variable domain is GAGVSQTPSNKVTEKGKYVELRCDPISGHTALYWYRQSLGQGPEFLIYFQGTGAADDSGLPNDRFFAVRPEGSVSTLKIQRTERGDSAVYLCASSLTGLAGDEQYFGPGTRLTVT.